The rows below give T cell receptor beta chains drawn from one sample of a study of radiotherapy plus CTLA-4 blockade in lung cancer. Produced via immunoSEQ multiplex PCR; TCRdb's table is partial and in-frame only. The table shows around 82,000 clones, with 84% occurring only once. The material was peripheral blood, obtained from a patient treated with radiotherapy plus ipilimumab. The receptors here all came from a human donor with non-small cell lung cancer who had stable disease on radiotherapy plus ipilimumab. The CDR3 runs from the conserved cysteine through the conserved F or W. A D gene is named only where the DNA matches it firmly. The listing skips clone size in some rows; elsewhere it reads once, few, many or a size class.

V	length	D	size	J	DNA	CDR3
TRBV28	16	NA	medium-sized	TRBJ1-5	TGTGCCAGCAGTTTACGGGGGCAGGGAGGCAATCAGCCCCAGCATTTT	CASSLRGQGGNQPQHF
TRBV2	14	TRBD2	NA	TRBJ2-1	TGTGCCAGCAGATCTAGCGGGATCTACAATGAGCAGTTCTTC	CASRSSGIYNEQFF
TRBV6-5	13	NA	NA	TRBJ1-1	TGTGCCAGCAGTCGCCCCCAGGGCACTGAAGCTTTCTTT	CASSRPQGTEAFF
TRBV18	16	NA	once	TRBJ2-7	TGTGCCAGCTCACCAGACCGGTCGCTTTACTCCTACGAGCAGTACTTC	CASSPDRSLYSYEQYF
TRBV28	15	NA	NA	TRBJ2-4	TGTGCCAGCAGTTCCGACACGGCCAGAGGAAACATTCAGTACTTC	CASSSDTARGNIQYF
TRBV5-1	13	NA	NA	TRBJ2-2	TGCGCCAGCAGCCCGGCAGCCACCGGGGAGCTGTTTTTT	CASSPAATGELFF
TRBV9	16	NA	NA	TRBJ1-6	TGTGCCAGCAGCGTAGTGGCAGGGGCCTATAATTCACCCCTCCACTTT	CASSVVAGAYNSPLHF
TRBV25-1	14	NA	NA	TRBJ2-3	TGTGCCAGCACTCGAGGGGCCTCCGGGGATACGCAGTATTTT	CASTRGASGDTQYF
TRBV15	16	NA	once	TRBJ1-4	TGTGCCACCAGCAGAGATCACGGGGCGGGTAATGAAAAACTGTTTTTT	CATSRDHGAGNEKLFF
TRBV18	15	TRBD1	NA	TRBJ2-7	TGTGCCAGCTCACTCGACAGGGGCCGCTCCTACGAGCAGTACTTC	CASSLDRGRSYEQYF
TRBV19	16	TRBD1	NA	TRBJ2-2	TGTGCCAGTAGCTCAGGACAGGTGGTGAACACCGGGGAGCTGTTTTTT	CASSSGQVVNTGELFF
TRBV5-1	13	NA	NA	TRBJ2-1	TGCGCCAGCAGCGCAAGCGGAAACAATGAGCAGTTCTTC	CASSASGNNEQFF
TRBV6-6	15	NA	NA	TRBJ1-3	TGTGCCACCTGGGTACCCCCTAATCCTGGAAACACCATATATTTT	CATWVPPNPGNTIYF
TRBV18	18	NA	once	TRBJ1-3	TGTGCCAGCTCACCATCAAGGGGCCCACCTGGCTCTGGAAACACCATATATTTT	CASSPSRGPPGSGNTIYF
TRBV9	18	TRBD2	NA	TRBJ2-5	TGTGCCAGCAGCGACCCTAGCGGGGGGGCTCGGGGTCAAGAGACCCAGTACTTC	CASSDPSGGARGQETQYF
TRBV6-5	14	NA	NA	TRBJ1-6	TGTGCCAGCAGGGGGAGCTCCTATAATTCACCCCTCCACTTT	CASRGSSYNSPLHF
TRBV6-5	15	TRBD1	NA	TRBJ2-5	TGTGCCAGCAGTAGGGACAGGGGGCGCCGGGAGACCCAGTACTTC	CASSRDRGRRETQYF
TRBV13	11	TRBD1	NA	TRBJ1-5	TGTGCCAGCAGCCAGGGGGGGGCCCAGCATTTT	CASSQGGAQHF
TRBV29-1	13	TRBD1	NA	TRBJ2-7	TGCAGCGCCCTGGGACAGGGAATATACGAGCAGTACTTC	CSALGQGIYEQYF
TRBV2	12	TRBD1	NA	TRBJ2-5	TGTGCCAGCAGGGACAGGGGGGAGACCCAGTACTTC	CASRDRGETQYF
TRBV7-9	15	TRBD1	NA	TRBJ2-3	TGTGCCAGCAGCCGATTGACAGGGGCCACAGATACGCAGTATTTT	CASSRLTGATDTQYF
TRBV5-4	14	TRBD1	once	TRBJ2-1	TGTGCCAGCAGCCTGAGGACAGGGAGCAATGAGCAGTTCTTC	CASSLRTGSNEQFF
TRBV28	15	TRBD1	NA	TRBJ2-7	TGTGCCAGCAGCGGAACAGGGGGCAGCCCCTACGAGCAGTACTTC	CASSGTGGSPYEQYF
TRBV7-9	16	TRBD2	NA	TRBJ2-7	TGTGCCAGCAGCTTGATAGCGGGAGGCGGCTCCTACGAGCAGTACTTC	CASSLIAGGGSYEQYF
TRBV4-1	14	NA	NA	TRBJ2-1	TGCGCCAGCAGCCAAGAGGGGGCTTCCAATGAGCAGTTCTTC	CASSQEGASNEQFF
TRBV11-3	15	NA	NA	TRBJ2-2	TGTGCCAGCAGCTCAGACGTTTCGAACACCGGGGAGCTGTTTTTT	CASSSDVSNTGELFF
TRBV6-4	15	TRBD2	NA	TRBJ2-2	TGTGCCAGCAGTGCCCTAGCGGGGGGGACCGGGGAGCTGTTTTTT	CASSALAGGTGELFF
TRBV10-1	14	TRBD2	NA	TRBJ2-5	TGCGCCAGCAGGAAAAAGCTAGCGGGAGAGACCCAGTACTTC	CASRKKLAGETQYF
TRBV4-1	16	NA	NA	TRBJ1-6	TGCGCCAGCAGCCAACCCAAGGCAGGAGTGAATTCACCCCTCCACTTT	CASSQPKAGVNSPLHF
TRBV5-1	12	NA	NA	TRBJ1-4	TGCGCCAGCAGCCCAGATAACATAAAACTGTTTTTT	CASSPDNIKLFF
TRBV7-8	13	NA	NA	TRBJ2-2	TGTGCCAGCAGCTCCTTGGACACCGGGGAGCTGTTTTTT	CASSSLDTGELFF
TRBV28	17	NA	NA	TRBJ1-6	TGTGCCAGTAGAAGGGTGCAGCCTAGCTCCTATAATTCACCCCTCCACTTT	CASRRVQPSSYNSPLHF
TRBV30	13	NA	NA	TRBJ2-7	TGTGCCTGGAGTCGGACTTTATCCTACGAGCAGTACTTC	CAWSRTLSYEQYF
TRBV13	18	TRBD2	NA	TRBJ2-2	TGTGCCAGCAGCTCCTTGACTAGCGGGGGACGTTTCAGCGGGGAGCTGTTTTTT	CASSSLTSGGRFSGELFF
TRBV7-9	14	NA	NA	TRBJ1-4	TGTGCCAGCAGCCCTTGGGGGAGGGAAGAAAAACTGTTTTTT	CASSPWGREEKLFF
TRBV7-8	14	TRBD1	few	TRBJ1-2	TGTGCCAGCAGCTCCGGACAGGGGCACTATGGCTACACCTTC	CASSSGQGHYGYTF
TRBV30	14	NA	NA	TRBJ1-6	TGTGCCTGGATAAGAAGCTCCTATAATTCACCCCTCCACTTT	CAWIRSSYNSPLHF
TRBV5-1	14	NA	NA	TRBJ2-5	TGCGCCAGCAGCTTCGGGCCTGGACAAGAGACCCAGTACTTC	CASSFGPGQETQYF
TRBV21-1	13	NA	few	TRBJ2-4	TGTGCCAGCACGGGGAGGAACAAAAACATTCAGTACTTC	CASTGRNKNIQYF
TRBV4-1	20	TRBD2	NA	TRBJ2-1	TGCGCCAGCAGCCAAGCCTCCGGGACTAGCGGGGCAGGCCCACACAATGAGCAGTTCTTC	CASSQASGTSGAGPHNEQFF
TRBV29-1	13	NA	NA	TRBJ2-1	TGCAGCGCCCGAGGACAGCCTTACAATGAGCAGTTCTTC	CSARGQPYNEQFF
TRBV2	12	NA	NA	TRBJ2-7	TGTGCCGGGGGGATTTTGTCCTACGAGCAGTACTTC	CAGGILSYEQYF
TRBV7-2	12	NA	few	TRBJ1-5	TGTGCCAGCAGCTTAGTCGGTCAGCCCCAGCATTTT	CASSLVGQPQHF
TRBV7-9	15	TRBD1	NA	TRBJ1-5	TGTGCCAGCAGCCGCGGACAGGGGGCGGAGGGGCCCCAGCATTTT	CASSRGQGAEGPQHF
TRBV7-2	14	TRBD2	NA	TRBJ2-7	TGTGCCAGCAGCCCACTAGCGGGGGGCTACGAGCAGTACTTC	CASSPLAGGYEQYF
TRBV19	13	NA	NA	TRBJ1-1	TGTGCCAGTCAGGGAAACATGAACACTGAAGCTTTCTTT	CASQGNMNTEAFF
TRBV28	12	NA	NA	TRBJ2-7	TGTGCCAGCAGTTCCTACTCCTACGAGCAGTACTTC	CASSSYSYEQYF
TRBV5-4	15	NA	NA	TRBJ1-1	TGTGCCAGCAGCCCCCTCCGGGCGGGGAACACTGAAGCTTTCTTT	CASSPLRAGNTEAFF
TRBV7-9	15	NA	few	TRBJ1-3	TGTGCCAGCAGCACGATCGGCCCTAGTTTCAAGACCATATATTTT	CASSTIGPSFKTIYF
TRBV6-5	15	TRBD1	NA	TRBJ1-2	TGTGCCAGCAGTACCCGGGACAGAGGGGACTATGGCTACACCTTC	CASSTRDRGDYGYTF
TRBV9	19	TRBD2	NA	TRBJ2-1	TGTGCCAGCAGCGTTCGGACTAGCGGGGGGGCTAGCTCCTACAATGAGCAGTTCTTC	CASSVRTSGGASSYNEQFF
TRBV5-1	14	NA	NA	TRBJ2-2	TGCGCCAGCAGCTTGGGCGGAGGGTCCGGGGAGCTGTTTTTT	CASSLGGGSGELFF